The present entry profiles one T cell receptor (beta chain) with its context. Original processing notes: Amplification of reference gene primers provided the estimated nucleated cell counts. Repertoires were generated with immunoSEQ multiplex PCR, while TCRdb's copy carries only in-frame clones and drops some. V, J and clone size reflect that table, while D and trimming were determined from the DNA. The sample consists of approximately 270,000 clones, 88% of them appearing once. This record comes from a study of blood T cell repertoires in COVID-19. About the study: The samples span acute and convalescent COVID-19 from the United States, Italy and Spain. PBMCs, B-cell-depleted T cells, or T cells were the source of the cDNA or gDNA that made up the material.

Germline CDR1 is MGHRA and CDR2 is YSYEKL. CDR3 length: 16 amino acids. J gave up 4 bases and V 3 bases, and 8 bases lay outside the gene matches. Sequences were obtained from peripheral blood. The sequence was collected from a woman aged 25 to 45 with COVID-19, enrolled during active disease. The chain couples TRBV4-1 to TRBJ2-1, with 8 bases fitting TRBD1. CDR3 nucleotide sequence: TGCGCCAGCAGCCATTACCGGGACAGGTATTACAATGAGCAGTTCTTC. Its protein is CASSHYRDRYYNEQFF.